Listed below are T cell receptor beta chains from one sample, sequenced in a study of cytotoxic CD8 clonotypes in ibrutinib-treated CLL. Produced via immunoSEQ multiplex PCR; TCRdb's table is partial and in-frame only. This sample has about 160,000 clones; approximately 80% occur once, and the top ten carry approximately 2%. Specimen: PBMCs, collected after 12 months of ibrutinib treatment. All receptors derive from a human donor with chronic lymphocytic leukemia. The CDR3 runs from the conserved cysteine through the conserved F or W. The D gene is left open where the match is weak. The size of a clone is reported for some rows only, either as once, few or many, or as a class for expanded clones.

d_call	clone_size	v_call	j_call	cdr3_aa	cdr3_nt
TRBD1	.	TRBV27	TRBJ2-7	CASRTGGTGSYEQYF	TGTGCCAGCAGGACAGGGGGGACAGGCTCCTACGAGCAGTACTTC
.	.	TRBV18	TRBJ2-1	CASSPVLVGQEVNEQFF	TGTGCCAGCTCACCAGTCTTAGTGGGTCAGGAGGTCAATGAGCAGTTCTTC
.	.	TRBV19	TRBJ1-1	CASRGPRNTEAFF	TGTGCCAGTCGAGGTCCCCGGAACACTGAAGCTTTCTTT
.	.	TRBV5-1	TRBJ2-7	CASSLDYGEQYF	TGCGCCAGCAGCTTGGATTACGGAGAGCAGTACTTC
TRBD1	once	TRBV7-8	TRBJ2-7	CASSLAGTGAHEQYF	TGTGCCAGCAGCTTAGCCGGGACAGGGGCCCACGAGCAGTACTTC
.	once	TRBV11-2	TRBJ1-4	CASSPRYGVLSTTNEKLFF	TGTGCCAGCAGCCCCCGATACGGGGTACTTTCGACAACTAATGAAAAACTGTTTTTT
TRBD2	.	TRBV5-1	TRBJ2-3	CASSLGATSATDTQYF	TGCGCCAGCAGCTTGGGGGCCACTAGCGCCACAGATACGCAGTATTTT
.	.	TRBV7-5	TRBJ2-5	CASRDRQSGTQYF	TGTGCCAGCAGGGACAGACAGAGTGGGACCCAGTACTTC
.	once	TRBV19	TRBJ1-1	CASSPANTGMNTEAFF	TGTGCCAGTAGTCCGGCCAACACGGGCATGAACACTGAAGCTTTCTTT
TRBD2	.	TRBV11-3	TRBJ2-5	CASSLPTSGGYQETQYF	TGTGCCAGCAGCTTACCAACTAGCGGGGGGTATCAAGAGACCCAGTACTTC
.	once	TRBV11-1	TRBJ2-7	CASSLPPWQKTYEQYF	TGTGCCAGCAGCTTACCCCCCTGGCAGAAAACCTACGAGCAGTACTTC
.	.	TRBV7-9	TRBJ2-3	CASSLLEHGNTQYF	TGTGCCAGCAGCTTACTGGAACACGGCAATACGCAGTATTTT
TRBD1	.	TRBV5-1	TRBJ2-7	CASWTGDSPYEQYF	TGCGCCAGCTGGACAGGGGACTCACCCTACGAGCAGTACTTC
TRBD2	.	TRBV5-1	TRBJ2-3	CASSPTSGGADTQYF	TGCGCCAGCAGCCCGACTAGCGGGGGGGCAGATACGCAGTATTTT
TRBD1	.	TRBV7-2	TRBJ2-2	CASSRTGTDTGELFF	TGTGCCAGCAGCCGGACAGGGACGGACACCGGGGAGCTGTTTTTT
.	.	TRBV7-9	TRBJ1-1	CASSPPPVSGVNTEAFF	TGTGCCAGCAGCCCACCCCCGGTTAGCGGGGTGAACACTGAAGCTTTCTTT
.	.	TRBV2	TRBJ2-1	CASYSGYSYNEQFF	TGTGCCAGTTACAGCGGATACTCCTACAATGAGCAGTTCTTC
.	few	TRBV7-9	TRBJ1-2	CASSQEDGYTF	TGTGCCAGCAGCCAAGAGGATGGCTACACCTTC
TRBD2	.	TRBV2	TRBJ2-1	CASTAGTSVYNEQFF	TGTGCCAGCACGGCAGGGACTAGCGTTTACAATGAGCAGTTCTTC
.	.	TRBV29-1	TRBJ2-5	CSAAHSLKETQYF	TGCAGCGCCGCCCACAGCCTGAAAGAGACCCAGTACTTC
TRBD2	.	TRBV23-1	TRBJ2-1	CASSQSPSGGLSYNEQFF	TGCGCCAGCAGTCAATCTCCTTCGGGAGGACTCTCCTACAATGAGCAGTTCTTC
.	.	TRBV5-1	TRBJ2-1	CASSLGNEQFF	TGCGCCAGCAGCTTGGGGAATGAGCAGTTCTTC